This TCR beta chain is drawn from a study of T cell therapy after organ transplantation. About the study: After therapy, patients were monitored for around seven months. CD8+ T cells dominated most cell therapy products, and virus-specific CD4+ T cells were undetectable.

Trimming removed 0 bases from V and 1 base from J; junction bases left unmatched: 9. CDR3 length: 18 amino acids. Germline V gene sequence: CDR1 LGHNA, CDR2 YSLEER. A CMV peptide pool restimulated the therapy product for less than 5 hours before IFN-gamma secretion capture. This clone turned up a few times. Its antigen remains unknown. Whole-study results and caveats: Both transferred clonotypes and endogenous ones absent from products apparently reconstituted.

Clones were sequenced by immunoSEQ multiplex PCR, and TCRdb holds only the in-frame ones, with some missing. The data show over 1,000 clones, about 37% seen once. Sequenced material: cultured CD8+ T cells. V and J are TRBV4-3 and TRBJ2-1; 7 bases fit TRBD2. This TCR was sampled from a human patient who had received a solid organ transplant and had CMV disease. Some T cells may be provided by the graft donor. As DNA, the CDR3 is TGCGCCAGCAGCCAAGAACAAAGCGGGGCCTTTTCCTACAATGAGCAGTTCTTC. Residues: CASSQEQSGAFSYNEQFF.